One sample yielded the 6 T cell receptor beta chains listed below, sequenced in a study of blood T cell repertoires in COVID-19. Here immunoSEQ multiplex PCR was the method, and the copy in TCRdb shows in-frame clones only, minus some. The sample has about 190,000 clones, nearly 90% seen once. What was sequenced was peripheral blood. These receptor sequences come from a man aged 50-60 years with acute or convalescent COVID-19.

V usage is TRBV6-5 and J usage is TRBJ1-5, with D possibly being TRBD1 (6 bases). The CDR3 runs 13 residues. Per germline, CDR1 MNHEY and CDR2 SVGAGI. V dropped 5 bases and J dropped 5 bases, with 10 bases sitting between them. The CDR3 protein is CASSPGVYQPQHF. CDR3 DNA: TGTGCCAGCAGTCCAGGGGTCTATCAGCCCCAGCATTTT.

V gene TRBV25-1 combines with J gene TRBJ1-5; D ambiguous. Germline V gives CDR1 MGHDK, CDR2 SYGVNS. Trimming removed 1 base at V and 1 base at J, with 8 bases between. This CDR3 has 15 residues. The chain's CDR3 is CASSESGRSNQPQHF. The CDR3 DNA reads TGTGCCAGCAGTGAATCCGGGAGGAGCAATCAGCCCCAGCATTTT.

The chain joins TRBV27 to TRBJ2-2, with D possibly TRBD2 on 6 matching bases. CDR1 MNHEY and CDR2 SMNVEV come from the germline V gene (reference sequence). The V end was cut by 3 bases, the J end by 4 bases, with 18 bases between. The CDR3 runs to 17 residues. For the CDR3, the DNA is TGTGCCAGCAGTTTGTTAACAGCCTTGGGGGGCACCGGGGAGCTGTTTTTT. It yields the protein CASSLLTALGGTGELFF.

The rearrangement joins TRBV3-1 (or the pseudogene TRBV3-2) to TRBJ2-7; D remains ambiguous. The CDR3 consists of 13 residues. Germline V lookup: CDR1 LGHDT, CDR2 YNNKEL (reference sequence). V shed 4 bases and J shed 2 bases, with 9 bases lying between them. The CDR3 DNA reads TGTGCCAGCAGCCCCCGCGGCACCTACGAGCAGTACTTC. It codes for CASSPRGTYEQYF.

The J gene is TRBJ1-1, the V gene TRBV18, with a tentative D call TRBD1 (5 bases). Germline-derived CDR1 and CDR2 are KGHSH and LQKENI. V shed 2 bases and J shed 3 bases, with 13 bases lying between them. The CDR3 loop spans 15 amino acids. CDR3 nucleotides: TGTGCCAGCTCACCATCGTGGGGAGGGGACACTGAAGCTTTCTTT. This translates into CASSPSWGGDTEAFF. The full variable domain, with the rest looked up from reference TRBV18 and TRBJ1-1, is NAGVMQNPRHLVRRRGQEARLRCSPMKGHSHVYWYRQLPEEGLKFMVYLQKENIIDESGMPKERFSAEFPKEGPSILRIQQVVRGDSAAYFCASSPSWGGDTEAFFGQGTRLTVV.

This sequence joins TRBV18 and TRBJ1-4; TRBD1 might be the D (5 bases). The V end lost 6 bases, the J end lost 5 bases, and 16 bases lay between the germline ends. CDR1 KGHSH and CDR2 LQKENI come from the germline V gene. The CDR3 is made up of 15 amino acids. The CDR3, as DNA: TGTGCCAGCTCCCCCCGAAGAGACAGCAATGAAAAACTGTTTTTT. Translation gives CASSPRRDSNEKLFF.